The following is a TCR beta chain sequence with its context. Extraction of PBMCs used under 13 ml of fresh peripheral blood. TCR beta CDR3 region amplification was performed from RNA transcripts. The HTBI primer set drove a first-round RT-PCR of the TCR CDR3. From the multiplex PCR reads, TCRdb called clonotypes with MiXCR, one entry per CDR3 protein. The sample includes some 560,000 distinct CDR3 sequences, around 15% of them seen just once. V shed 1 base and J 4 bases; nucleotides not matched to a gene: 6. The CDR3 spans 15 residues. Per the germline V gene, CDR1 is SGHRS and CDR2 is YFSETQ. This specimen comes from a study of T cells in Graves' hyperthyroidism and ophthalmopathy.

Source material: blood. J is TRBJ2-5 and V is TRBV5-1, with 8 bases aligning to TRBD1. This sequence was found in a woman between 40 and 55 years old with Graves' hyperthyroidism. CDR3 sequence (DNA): TGCGCCAGCAGCTTGTCAGGGGGCGCGGGAGAGACCCAGTACTTC. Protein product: CASSLSGGAGETQYF.